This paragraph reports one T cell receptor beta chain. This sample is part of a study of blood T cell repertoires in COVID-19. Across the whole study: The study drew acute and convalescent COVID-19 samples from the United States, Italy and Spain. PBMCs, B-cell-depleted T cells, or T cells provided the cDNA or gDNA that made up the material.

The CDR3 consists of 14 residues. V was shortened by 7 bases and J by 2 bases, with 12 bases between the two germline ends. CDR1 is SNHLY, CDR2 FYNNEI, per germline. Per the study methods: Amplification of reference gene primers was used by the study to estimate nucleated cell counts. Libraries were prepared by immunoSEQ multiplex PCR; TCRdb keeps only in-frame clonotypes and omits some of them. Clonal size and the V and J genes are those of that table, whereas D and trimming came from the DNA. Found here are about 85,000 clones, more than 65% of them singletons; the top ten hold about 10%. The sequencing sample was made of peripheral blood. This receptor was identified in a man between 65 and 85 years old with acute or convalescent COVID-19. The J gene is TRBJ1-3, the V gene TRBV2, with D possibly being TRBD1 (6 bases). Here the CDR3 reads CASTLDSTGNTIYF. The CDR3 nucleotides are TGTGCCAGCACCCTGGACAGTACTGGAAACACCATATATTTT.